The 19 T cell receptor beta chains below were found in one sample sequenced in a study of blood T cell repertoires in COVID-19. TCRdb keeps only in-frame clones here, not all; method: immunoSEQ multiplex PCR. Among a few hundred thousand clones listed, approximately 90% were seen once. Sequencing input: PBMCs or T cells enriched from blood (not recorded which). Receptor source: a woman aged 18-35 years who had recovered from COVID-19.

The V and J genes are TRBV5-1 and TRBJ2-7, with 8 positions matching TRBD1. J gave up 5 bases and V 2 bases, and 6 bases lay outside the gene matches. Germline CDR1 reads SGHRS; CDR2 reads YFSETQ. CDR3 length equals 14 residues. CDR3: CASSFGQGSNEQYF. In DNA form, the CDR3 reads TGCGCCAGCAGCTTCGGACAGGGATCTAACGAGCAGTACTTC.

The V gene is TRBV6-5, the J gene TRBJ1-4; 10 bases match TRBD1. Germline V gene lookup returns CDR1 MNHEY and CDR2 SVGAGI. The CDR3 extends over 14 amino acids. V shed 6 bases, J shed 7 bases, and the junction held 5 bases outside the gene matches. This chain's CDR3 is CASSRQGASEKLFF. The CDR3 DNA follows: TGTGCCAGCAGCAGACAGGGGGCCAGTGAAAAACTGTTTTTT.

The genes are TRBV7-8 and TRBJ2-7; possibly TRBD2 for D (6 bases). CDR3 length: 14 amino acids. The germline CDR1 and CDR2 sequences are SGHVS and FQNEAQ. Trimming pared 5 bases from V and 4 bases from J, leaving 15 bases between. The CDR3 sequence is CASSVRAGRYEQYF. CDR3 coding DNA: TGTGCCAGCAGCGTGCGGGCAGGGAGGTACGAGCAGTACTTC.

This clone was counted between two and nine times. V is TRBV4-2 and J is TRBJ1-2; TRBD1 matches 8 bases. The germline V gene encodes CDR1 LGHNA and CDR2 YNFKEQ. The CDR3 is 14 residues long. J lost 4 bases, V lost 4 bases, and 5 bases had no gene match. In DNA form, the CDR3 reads TGTGCCAGCAGCCCCCCTGGGACAGGCTATGGCTACACCTTC. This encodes CASSPPGTGYGYTF.

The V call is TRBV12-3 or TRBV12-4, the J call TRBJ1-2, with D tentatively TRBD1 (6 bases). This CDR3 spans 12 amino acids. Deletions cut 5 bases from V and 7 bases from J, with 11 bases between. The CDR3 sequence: CASSENRAGYTF. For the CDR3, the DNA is TGTGCCAGCAGTGAAAACAGGGCTGGCTACACCTTC.

CDR3 residues: CASSLEPGQGYGYTF. DNA for the CDR3: TGTGCCAGCAGCCTTGAACCGGGACAGGGGTATGGCTACACCTTC. This chain uses TRBV11-2 with TRBJ1-2; 10 bases align to TRBD1. The CDR3 has 15 residues. Per germline, CDR1 SGHAT and CDR2 FQNNGV. Trimming took 5 bases from V and 5 from J; bases not matched to a gene: 8.

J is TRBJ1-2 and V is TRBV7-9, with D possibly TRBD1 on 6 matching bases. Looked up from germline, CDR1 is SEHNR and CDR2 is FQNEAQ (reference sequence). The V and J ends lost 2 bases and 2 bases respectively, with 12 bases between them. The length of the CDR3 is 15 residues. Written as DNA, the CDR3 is TGTGCCAGCAGCTTAACCGGGGGGCAGAACTATGGCTACACCTTC. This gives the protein CASSLTGGQNYGYTF.

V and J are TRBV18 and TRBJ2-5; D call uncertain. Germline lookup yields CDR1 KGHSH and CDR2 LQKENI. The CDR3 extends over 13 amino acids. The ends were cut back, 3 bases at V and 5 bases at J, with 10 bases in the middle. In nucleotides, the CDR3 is TGTGCCAGCTCACCTTCCCCCCATGAGACCCAGTACTTC. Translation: CASSPSPHETQYF. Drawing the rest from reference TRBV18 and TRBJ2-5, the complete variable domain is NAGVMQNPRHLVRRRGQEARLRCSPMKGHSHVYWYRQLPEEGLKFMVYLQKENIIDESGMPKERFSAEFPKEGPSILRIQQVVRGDSAAYFCASSPSPHETQYFGPGTRLLVL.

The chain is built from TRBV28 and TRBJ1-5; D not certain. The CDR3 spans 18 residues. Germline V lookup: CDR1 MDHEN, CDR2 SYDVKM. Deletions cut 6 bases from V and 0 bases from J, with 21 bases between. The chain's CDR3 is CASSPLETTVYSNQPQHF. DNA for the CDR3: TGTGCCAGCAGCCCCCTGGAGACGACGGTATATAGCAATCAGCCCCAGCATTTT.

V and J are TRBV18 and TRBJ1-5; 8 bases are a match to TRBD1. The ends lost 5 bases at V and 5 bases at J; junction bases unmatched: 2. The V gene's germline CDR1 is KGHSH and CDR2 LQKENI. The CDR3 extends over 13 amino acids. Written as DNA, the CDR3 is TGTGCCAGCTCAATACAGGGGGATCAGCCCCAGCATTTT. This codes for CASSIQGDQPQHF. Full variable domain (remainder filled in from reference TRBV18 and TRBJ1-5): NAGVMQNPRHLVRRRGQEARLRCSPMKGHSHVYWYRQLPEEGLKFMVYLQKENIIDESGMPKERFSAEFPKEGPSILRIQQVVRGDSAAYFCASSIQGDQPQHFGDGTRLSIL.

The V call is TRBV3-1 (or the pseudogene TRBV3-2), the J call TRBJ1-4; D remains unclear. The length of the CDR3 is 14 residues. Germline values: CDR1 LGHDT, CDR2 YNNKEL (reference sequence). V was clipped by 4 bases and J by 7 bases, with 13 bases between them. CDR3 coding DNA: TGTGCCAGCAGCCGAAGGGATGAGGGTGAAAAACTGTTTTTT. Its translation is CASSRRDEGEKLFF.

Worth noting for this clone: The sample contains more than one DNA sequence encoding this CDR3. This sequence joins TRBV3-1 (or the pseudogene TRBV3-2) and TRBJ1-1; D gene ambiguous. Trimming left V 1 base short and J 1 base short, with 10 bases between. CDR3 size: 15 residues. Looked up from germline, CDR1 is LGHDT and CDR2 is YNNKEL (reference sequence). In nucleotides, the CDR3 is TGTGCCAGCAGCCAAGCCGGCACAGAGAACACTGAAGCTTTCTTT. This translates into CASSQAGTENTEAFF.

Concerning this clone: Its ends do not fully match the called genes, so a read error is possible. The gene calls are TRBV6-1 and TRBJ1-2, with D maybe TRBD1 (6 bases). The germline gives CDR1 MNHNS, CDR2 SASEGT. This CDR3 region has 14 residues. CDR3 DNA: TGTGCCAGCAGGGAAGTTACAGGGAACTATGGCTACACCTTC. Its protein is CASREVTGNYGYTF.

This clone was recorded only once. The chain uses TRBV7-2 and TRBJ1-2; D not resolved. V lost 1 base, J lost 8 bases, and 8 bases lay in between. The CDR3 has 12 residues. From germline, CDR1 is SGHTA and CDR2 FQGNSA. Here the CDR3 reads CASSLEVGGYTF. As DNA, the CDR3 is TGTGCCAGCAGCTTAGAAGTCGGGGGCTACACCTTC.

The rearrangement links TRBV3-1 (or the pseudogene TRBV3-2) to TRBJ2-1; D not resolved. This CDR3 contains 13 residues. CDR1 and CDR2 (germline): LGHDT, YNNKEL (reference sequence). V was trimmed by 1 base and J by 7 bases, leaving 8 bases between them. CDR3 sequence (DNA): TGTGCCAGCAGCCAAGTGATTCGGAATGAGCAGTTCTTC. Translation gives CASSQVIRNEQFF.

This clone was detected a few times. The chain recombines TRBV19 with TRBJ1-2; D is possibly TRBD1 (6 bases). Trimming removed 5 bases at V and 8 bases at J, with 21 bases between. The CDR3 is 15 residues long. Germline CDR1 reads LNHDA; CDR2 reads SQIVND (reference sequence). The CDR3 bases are TGTGCCAGTAGTGGGGGGGCTCCGTCTCCACCGGGCTACACCTTC. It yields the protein CASSGGAPSPPGYTF.

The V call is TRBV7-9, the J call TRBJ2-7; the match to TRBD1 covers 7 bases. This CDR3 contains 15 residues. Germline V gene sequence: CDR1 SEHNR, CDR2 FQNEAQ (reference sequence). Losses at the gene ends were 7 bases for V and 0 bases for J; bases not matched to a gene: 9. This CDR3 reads CASNSGQVSSYEQYF. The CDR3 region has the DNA TGTGCCAGCAACTCCGGACAGGTCAGCTCCTACGAGCAGTACTTC.

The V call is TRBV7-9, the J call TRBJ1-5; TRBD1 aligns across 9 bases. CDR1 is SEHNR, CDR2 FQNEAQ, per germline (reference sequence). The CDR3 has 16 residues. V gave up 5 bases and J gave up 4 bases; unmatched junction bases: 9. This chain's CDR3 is CASSDGGTGLNQPQHF. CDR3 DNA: TGTGCCAGCAGCGATGGGGGGACAGGGTTAAATCAGCCCCAGCATTTT. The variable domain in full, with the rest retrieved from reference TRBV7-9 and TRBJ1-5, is DTGVSQNPRHKITKRGQNVTFRCDPISEHNRLYWYRQTLGQGPEFLTYFQNEAQLEKSRLLSDRFSAERPKGSFSTLEIQRTEQGDSAMYLCASSDGGTGLNQPQHFGDGTRLSIL.

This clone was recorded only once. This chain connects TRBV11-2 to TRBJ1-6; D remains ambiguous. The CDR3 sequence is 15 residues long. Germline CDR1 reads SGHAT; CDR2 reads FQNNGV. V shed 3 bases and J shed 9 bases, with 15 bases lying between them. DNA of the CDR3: TGTGCCAGCAGCTTGGATGGAGGCGGGAGTTCACCCCTCCACTTT. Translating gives CASSLDGGGSSPLHF.